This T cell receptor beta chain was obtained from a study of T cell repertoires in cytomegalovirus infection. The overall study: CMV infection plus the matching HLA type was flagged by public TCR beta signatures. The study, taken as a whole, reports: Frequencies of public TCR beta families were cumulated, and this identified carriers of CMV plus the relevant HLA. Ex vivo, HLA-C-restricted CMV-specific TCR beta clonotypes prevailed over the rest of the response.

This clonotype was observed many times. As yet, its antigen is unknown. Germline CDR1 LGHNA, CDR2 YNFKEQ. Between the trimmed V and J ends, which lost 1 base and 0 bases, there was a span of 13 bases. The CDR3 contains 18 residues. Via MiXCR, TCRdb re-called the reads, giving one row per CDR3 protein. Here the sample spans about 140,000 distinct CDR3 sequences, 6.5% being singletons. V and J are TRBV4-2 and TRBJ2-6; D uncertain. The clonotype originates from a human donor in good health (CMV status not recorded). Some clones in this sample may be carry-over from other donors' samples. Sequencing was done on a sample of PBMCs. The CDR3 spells CASSQGPRAVSGANVLTF. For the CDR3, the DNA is TGTGCCAGCAGCCAAGGTCCCCGCGCCGTCTCTGGGGCCAACGTCCTGACTTTC.